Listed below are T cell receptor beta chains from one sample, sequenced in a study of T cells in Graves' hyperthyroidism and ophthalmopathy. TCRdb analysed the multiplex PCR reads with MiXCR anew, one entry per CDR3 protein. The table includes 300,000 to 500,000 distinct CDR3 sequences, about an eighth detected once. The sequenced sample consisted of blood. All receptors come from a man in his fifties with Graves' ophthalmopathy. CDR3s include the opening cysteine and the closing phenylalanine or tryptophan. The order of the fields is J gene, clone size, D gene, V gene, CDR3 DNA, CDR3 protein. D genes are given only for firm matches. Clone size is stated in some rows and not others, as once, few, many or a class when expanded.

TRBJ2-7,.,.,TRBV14,TGTGCCAGCAGCCACCGAAGGGGGTTTTACGAGCAGTACTTC,CASSHRRGFYEQYF
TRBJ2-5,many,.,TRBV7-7,TGTGCTAGCAGCTTAGATGGTGGTTCCAGTGAGACCCAGTACTTC,CASSLDGGSSETQYF
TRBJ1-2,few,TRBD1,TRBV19,TGTGCCTCGGGACACAGGGGTTCGGGCTACACCTTC,CASGHRGSGYTF
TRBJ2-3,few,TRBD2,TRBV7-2,TGTGCCAGCAGCCCCCAGGGTAGCGGGACAGATACGCAGTATTTT,CASSPQGSGTDTQYF
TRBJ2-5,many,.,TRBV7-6,TGTGCCAGCAGCTTACGGACAGTGTACCAAGAGACCCAGTACTTC,CASSLRTVYQETQYF
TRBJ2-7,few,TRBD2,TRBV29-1,TGCAGCGTTGAGGAGGTGGGACTAGCGTACGAGCAGTACTTC,CSVEEVGLAYEQYF
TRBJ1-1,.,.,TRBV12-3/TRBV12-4,TGTGCCAGCAGTGCTACACAGGGTCTGAACACTGAAGCTTTCTTT,CASSATQGLNTEAFF
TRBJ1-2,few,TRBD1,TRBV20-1,TGCAGTGCGTGGACAGGGAGCTATGGCTACACCTTC,CSAWTGSYGYTF
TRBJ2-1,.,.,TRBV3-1,TGTGCCAGCAGCCTTCTGGGGTCGATATTAAACAATGAGCAGTTCTTC,CASSLLGSILNNEQFF
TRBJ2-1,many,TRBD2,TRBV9,TGTGCCAGCAGCGTGGGGCGGGGGACCTACAATGAGCAGTTCTTC,CASSVGRGTYNEQFF
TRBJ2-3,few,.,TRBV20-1,TGCAGTGCCCGGGGGGCTAGCGTGAGGTCAGATACGCAGTATTTT,CSARGASVRSDTQYF
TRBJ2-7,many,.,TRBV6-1,TGTGCCAGCAGTGAAATCCCCCGGCTTACCTACGAGCAGTACTTC,CASSEIPRLTYEQYF
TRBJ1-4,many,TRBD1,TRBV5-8,TGTGCCAGCAGCGAACAAGGGGGACAGGAAAGCGGAAAACTGTTTTTT,CASSEQGGQESGKLFF
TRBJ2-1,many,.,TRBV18,TGTGCCAGCTCACCTCGAGGTAGCGGAGACTACAATGAGCAGTTCTTC,CASSPRGSGDYNEQFF
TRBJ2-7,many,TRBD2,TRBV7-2,TGTGCCAGCAGCTTAGCGTCTAGCGGGAGGGCTTACGAGCAGTACTTC,CASSLASSGRAYEQYF
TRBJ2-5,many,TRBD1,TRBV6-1,TGTGCCAGCAGTGATAGGAAGGGGGCGGAGACCCAGTACTTC,CASSDRKGAETQYF
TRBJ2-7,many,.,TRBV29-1,TGCAGCGTTGTGGGGGGAGTCGGCTCGCGAGCAGTCGACGAGCAGTACTTC,CSVVGGVGSRAVDEQYF
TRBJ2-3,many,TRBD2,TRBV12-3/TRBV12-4,TGTGCCAGCAGTGCCTCTAGCGGGCCTAGCACAGATACGCAGTATTTT,CASSASSGPSTDTQYF
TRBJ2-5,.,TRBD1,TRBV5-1,TGCGCCAGCAGCTCCGGGACAGGAGAGACCCAGTACTTC,CASSSGTGETQYF
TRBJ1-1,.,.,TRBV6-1,TGTGCCAGCAGGGGACAGAACACTGAAGCTTTCTTT,CASRGQNTEAFF
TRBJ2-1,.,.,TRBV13,TGTGCCAGCAGCTCCCACGGGACAACCAACAATGAGCAGTTCTTC,CASSSHGTTNNEQFF
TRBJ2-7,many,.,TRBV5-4,TGTGCCAGCACCCAACGAGGGACGGACACCTACGAGCAGTACTTC,CASTQRGTDTYEQYF
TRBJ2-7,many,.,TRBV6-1,TGTGCCAGCAGCGAGAGGGGGTTTGCCTTAAACTACGAGCAGTACTTC,CASSERGFALNYEQYF
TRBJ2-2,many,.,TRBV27,TGTGCCACCCTACGCCGGGGGTCGACCGGGGAGCTGTTTTTT,CATLRRGSTGELFF